This record covers a single TCR beta chain. What it binds is unknown. Libraries were prepared by immunoSEQ multiplex PCR; TCRdb keeps only in-frame clonotypes and omits some of them. The data show about 2.4 million clones, approximately 92% seen once. This record comes from a study of shared clonotypes between healthy human individuals. At the level of the study: A couple of female and three male donors aged 18 to 49 were enrolled. Overall study findings and caveats: In contrast to clonotypes shared by all four donors, non-shared clonotypes had lower generation probabilities. For naive CD4 cells, roughly 5% of clonotypes were shared across a handful of donors.

The germline gives CDR1 LNHDA, CDR2 SQIVND (reference sequence). Trimming shortened V by 7 bases and J by 4 bases, and 19 bases separated the two germline ends. This CDR3 is 15 amino acids long. The source material was naive CD4+ T cells sorted from blood. Subset specified: CD45RA+ positively selected. The chain couples TRBV19 to TRBJ1-2; no definite D call. This TCR was recovered from a man aged 18 to 29 in good health. In DNA form, the CDR3 reads TGTGCCAGTACCCCGGTCAGTATGGGCGTCTATGGCTACACCTTC. It translates to CASTPVSMGVYGYTF.